The 22 T cell receptor beta chains reported below all come from one sample, sequenced in a study of T cell changes during pregnancy in multiple sclerosis. Some clones are missing from TCRdb's copy, which holds only in-frame ones; the method was immunoSEQ multiplex PCR. The repertoire holds about 100,000 clones, with roughly 92% as singletons. The source material was peripheral blood, sampled in the second trimester of pregnancy. These receptors were obtained from a female donor with multiple sclerosis, enrolled in a pregnancy study.

This chain connects TRBV13 to TRBJ2-2; D is uncertain. There are 15 residues in the CDR3. Germline assignment: CDR1 PRHDT and CDR2 FYEKMQ (reference sequence). V was cut by 6 bases and J by 4 bases, with 15 bases left in between. The CDR3 here is CASSFAPTVTGELFF. CDR3 nucleotide sequence: TGTGCCAGCAGTTTCGCGCCTACAGTCACCGGGGAGCTGTTTTTT.

The rearrangement uses TRBV7-3 and TRBJ2-3, with D uncertain. Trimming took off 1 base at V and 2 bases at J, with 7 bases between the two ends. The CDR3 spans 14 residues. Per germline, CDR1 SGHTA and CDR2 FQGTGA. CDR3 bases: TGTGCCAGCAGCTTAATGACTCCCACAGATACGCAGTATTTT. Its translation is CASSLMTPTDTQYF.

V and J are TRBV19 and TRBJ2-6; weak D call: TRBD2 (7 bases). This CDR3 contains 16 residues. Trimming cost V 5 bases and J 0 bases, with 11 bases left between them. The V gene's germline CDR1 is LNHDA and CDR2 SQIVND (reference sequence). The CDR3 nucleotides are TGTGCCAGTAGTTCGGGGGGCTTCTCTGGGGCCAACGTCCTGACTTTC. This encodes CASSSGGFSGANVLTF.

The chain links TRBV18 to TRBJ2-7, with a tentative D call TRBD2 (5 bases). Germline lookup yields CDR1 KGHSH and CDR2 LQKENI. V lost 3 bases and J 7 bases, leaving 7 bases between the germline ends. The CDR3 totals 11 residues. CDR3 in DNA: TGTGCCAGCTCACCCGGCGGGGAGCAGTACTTC. This gives the protein CASSPGGEQYF.

V gene TRBV29-1 combines with J gene TRBJ2-3; the match to TRBD2 covers 7 bases. V trimming: 4 bases; J trimming: 0 bases; junction bases outside the gene matches: 7. There are 15 residues in the CDR3. Germline CDR1 is SQVTM and CDR2 is ANQGSEA. Written as DNA, the CDR3 is TGCAGCGTTGGGGAGGGGAGAGCTAGCACAGATACGCAGTATTTT. Translation: CSVGEGRASTDTQYF.

Written as DNA, the CDR3 is TGCGCCAGCAGCAGAATGGGCACCCCGAACACTGAAGCTTTCTTT. It specifies CASSRMGTPNTEAFF. This rearrangement joins TRBV5-1 to TRBJ1-1; the D is unclear. Trimming removed 4 bases from V and 1 base from J, with 14 bases in between. The germline CDR1 and CDR2 sequences are SGHRS and YFSETQ. The CDR3 sequence is 15 residues long.

The rearrangement links TRBV9 to TRBJ2-3; D might be TRBD1 (5 bases). The germline V and J ends were trimmed by 0 bases and 0 bases, with 20 bases remaining between them. Germline V gene data show CDR1 as SGDLS and CDR2 as YYNGEE. The length of the CDR3 is 19 residues. The CDR3 is CASSVEVRPDTGSTDTQYF. In DNA form, the CDR3 reads TGTGCCAGCAGCGTAGAAGTCCGTCCGGATACAGGAAGCACAGATACGCAGTATTTT.

Worth noting for this clone: Other DNA sequences in this sample translate to the same CDR3. The rearrangement joins TRBV27 to TRBJ1-5; 9 bases align to TRBD1. The V gene end was trimmed by 6 bases and the J gene end by 2 bases; junction bases not matched to a gene: 2. The CDR3 is 14 amino acids. Germline-derived CDR1 and CDR2 are MNHEY and SMNVEV (reference sequence). CDR3: CASRTGGGNQPQHF. The CDR3 coding sequence is TGTGCCAGCAGGACAGGGGGAGGCAATCAGCCCCAGCATTTT.

The gene calls are TRBV15 and TRBJ2-3, with 7 bases matching TRBD1. Germline trimming cut 6 bases from V and 2 bases from J; bases unmatched to any gene: 20. This CDR3 contains 19 residues. Germline CDR1 is LNHNV and CDR2 is YYDKDF (reference sequence). CDR3 sequence (DNA): TGTGCCACCAGTAATGCACAGGGGCCGCTTGATCTCCTCACAGATACGCAGTATTTT. This translates into CATSNAQGPLDLLTDTQYF.

The chain carries TRBV9 and TRBJ1-3; perhaps TRBD1 as D (5 bases). Trimming took 1 base from V and 0 from J, leaving 5 bases between them. CDR1 and CDR2 from the germline V gene are SGDLS and YYNGEE. CDR3 length: 14 residues. For the CDR3, the DNA is TGTGCCAGCAGCGTACAGGGCTCTGGAAACACCATATATTTT. The encoded protein is CASSVQGSGNTIYF. The variable domain in full, with the rest retrieved from reference TRBV9 and TRBJ1-3, is DSGVTQTPKHLITATGQRVTLRCSPRSGDLSVYWYQQSLDQGLQFLIQYYNGEERAKGNILERFSAQQFPDLHSELNLSSLELGDSALYFCASSVQGSGNTIYFGEGSWLTVV.

V is TRBV4-1 and J is TRBJ1-1; TRBD1 is a possible D gene (6 bases). CDR3 length: 14 residues. V was clipped by 3 bases and J by 3 bases, with 11 bases between them. Germline V gene data show CDR1 as MGHRA and CDR2 as YSYEKL. Here the CDR3 reads CASSQPTGYTEAFF. CDR3 sequence (DNA): TGCGCCAGCAGCCAGCCAACAGGGTACACTGAAGCTTTCTTT.

As DNA, the CDR3 is TGCGCCAGCAGACCGAGCTGGGGCGGGAGGGAGACCCAGTACTTC. Its protein product is CASRPSWGGRETQYF. The rearrangement links TRBV5-1 to TRBJ2-5; 8 bases align to TRBD2. V dropped 5 bases and J dropped 5; count of bases not matched to a gene: 11. The CDR3 covers 15 residues. CDR1 SGHRS and CDR2 YFSETQ come from the germline V gene.

The genes are TRBV28 and TRBJ1-5; D not certain. Deletions cut 4 bases from V and 0 bases from J, with 10 bases between. The CDR3 is 15 residues long. From germline, CDR1 is MDHEN and CDR2 SYDVKM. In DNA, the CDR3 is TGTGCCAGCAGTTCCCCGAAACATAGCAATCAGCCCCAGCATTTT. It yields the protein CASSSPKHSNQPQHF.

This chain uses TRBV7-2 with TRBJ2-3; tentatively, D is TRBD2 (5 bases). CDR1 is SGHTA, CDR2 FQGNSA, per germline. The V end lost 5 bases, the J end lost 0 bases, and 15 bases lay between the germline ends. This CDR3 has 16 residues. The CDR3, as DNA: TGTGCCAGCAGCCACCGTTCTAGCTCCAGCACAGATACGCAGTATTTT. Amino acids: CASSHRSSSSTDTQYF. The full variable domain, with the rest looked up from reference TRBV7-2 and TRBJ2-3, is GAGVSQSPSNKVTEKGKDVELRCDPISGHTALYWYRQSLGQGLEFLIYFQGNSAPDKSGLPSDRFSAERTGGSVSTLTIQRTQQEDSAVYLCASSHRSSSSTDTQYFGPGTRLTVL.

V is TRBV27 and J is TRBJ1-5, with a weak D call TRBD1 (6 bases). From germline, CDR1 is MNHEY and CDR2 SMNVEV (reference sequence). Trimming removed 7 bases from V and 1 base from J, with 17 bases in between. The CDR3 consists of 16 residues. CDR3 sequence: CASNPQGGGSNQPQHF. The CDR3, as DNA: TGTGCCAGCAACCCCCAAGGGGGGGGAAGCAATCAGCCCCAGCATTTT.

The chain combines TRBV7-3 with TRBJ1-1; 8 nucleotides agree with TRBD1. The ends lost 5 bases at V and 1 base at J; junction bases unmatched: 9. CDR1 and CDR2 from the germline V gene are SGHTA and FQGTGA. There are 16 residues in the CDR3. CDR3 in amino acids: CASSNGQGLPNTEAFF. CDR3 sequence (DNA): TGTGCCAGCAGCAATGGACAGGGATTACCGAACACTGAAGCTTTCTTT.

The chain couples TRBV5-1 to TRBJ2-1; 16 positions agree with TRBD2. V gave up 7 bases and J gave up 5 bases; unmatched junction bases: 12. This CDR3 comprises 18 residues. Germline-derived CDR1 and CDR2 are SGHRS and YFSETQ. The chain's CDR3 is CASRPGTSGRAVHNEQFF. CDR3 DNA sequence: TGCGCCAGCCGCCCCGGGACTAGCGGGAGGGCCGTCCACAATGAGCAGTTCTTC.

The chain recombines TRBV7-6 with TRBJ2-1, with D possibly matching TRBD1 (5 bases). The CDR3 is 11 residues long. Trimming took off 7 bases at V and 10 bases at J, with 11 bases between the two ends. From germline, CDR1 is SGHVS and CDR2 FNYEAQ. The CDR3 is CASTSRQEQFF. The DNA for the CDR3 is TGTGCCAGCACCTCGAGACAGGAGCAGTTCTTC.

This clone was seen a single time. This chain links TRBV18 with TRBJ1-1; a weak D match, TRBD1 (5 bases). The V end was cut by 3 bases, the J end by 4 bases, with 12 bases between. CDR3 size: 14 residues. CDR1 is KGHSH, CDR2 LQKENI, per germline. This CDR3 reads CASSPQGISTEAFF. The CDR3 DNA follows: TGTGCCAGCTCACCCCAGGGAATCAGCACTGAAGCTTTCTTT.

The rearrangement joins TRBV19 to TRBJ2-2; 10 bases are shared with TRBD2. V lost 8 bases and J lost 1; bases outside the gene matches: 4. This CDR3 contains 15 residues. Germline V gene data show CDR1 as LNHDA and CDR2 as SQIVND (reference sequence). CDR3 sequence (DNA): TGTGCCAGTCTTGAGCGGGGGGGGAACACCGGGGAGCTGTTTTTT. Its translation is CASLERGGNTGELFF.

The chain has TRBV6-6 and TRBJ1-1; D may be TRBD1 (5 bases). The CDR3 runs 16 residues. With 2 bases removed from V and 6 bases from J, the gap between germline ends came to 19 bases. The V gene's germline CDR1 is MNHNY and CDR2 SVGAGI (reference sequence). The CDR3 loop reads CASSYRAEPGLSEAFF. CDR3 bases: TGTGCCAGCAGTTACCGAGCAGAGCCAGGGTTGTCTGAAGCTTTCTTT.

The J gene is TRBJ2-5, the V gene TRBV19, with D possibly being TRBD2 (7 bases). Germline V CDR1 and CDR2: LNHDA, SQIVND (reference sequence). Trimming took 7 bases from V and 7 from J, leaving 22 bases between them. The CDR3 runs to 15 residues. CDR3 bases: TGTGCCAGTACCGCGACTAGCATTGGCAGGGGGACCCAGTACTTC. Translation gives CASTATSIGRGTQYF.